The 17 T cell receptor beta chains listed next were all sequenced from one sample in a study of beta chain features in type 1 diabetes. These receptors' targets are unknown. Findings and caveats of the study: Among all four CD4+ subsets, Type 1 diabetes patients had TCRB CDR3s that were moderately but significantly shorter.

Of the isolated RNA, all was reverse transcribed, and so the sequenced material was expressed TCRB transcripts. TCRdb's copy holds only in-frame clones and misses some; the assay was immunoSEQ multiplex PCR. The sample has 680,000 or so clones; under 15% are singletons. Sequenced input: naive CD4+ T cells from blood. The receptors shown here come from a man younger than 30 with type 1 diabetes.

This clone was picked up a small number of times. The gene calls are TRBV2 and TRBJ2-3; a weak D match, TRBD2 (6 bases). CDR1 and CDR2 from the germline V gene are SNHLY and FYNNEI. V was pared by 1 base and J by 4 bases, with 12 bases between. There are 15 residues in the CDR3. The CDR3 bases are TGTGCCAGCAGTGAAGTCGAGAAGCGGGCAGATACGCAGTATTTT. Protein sequence: CASSEVEKRADTQYF. The complete variable domain, with remaining parts taken from reference TRBV2 and TRBJ2-3, reads EPEVTQTPSHQVTQMGQEVILRCVPISNHLYFYWYRQILGQKVEFLVSFYNNEISEKSEIFDDQFSVERPDGSNFTLKIRSTKLEDSAMYFCASSEVEKRADTQYFGPGTRLTVL.

Only a few counts were recorded for this clone. V usage is TRBV5-1 and J usage is TRBJ2-1, with 9 positions matching TRBD1. The V and J ends lost 4 bases and 5 bases, in that order; junction bases with no gene match: 7. Germline V gene sequence: CDR1 SGHRS, CDR2 YFSETQ. There are 15 residues in the CDR3. CDR3 bases: TGCGCCAGCAGCCGACCTGGGACAGGGAACAATGAGCAGTTCTTC. Translating gives CASSRPGTGNNEQFF. Combining the CDR3 with reference TRBV5-1 and TRBJ2-1 gives the whole variable domain KAGVTQTPRYLIKTRGQQVTLSCSPISGHRSVSWYQQTPGQGLQFLFEYFSETQRNKGNFPGRFSGRQFSNSRSEMNVSTLELGDSALYLCASSRPGTGNNEQFFGPGTRLTVL.

This clone came up a few times. The chain joins TRBV7-9 to TRBJ2-1; 9 positions match TRBD2. The CDR3 contains 16 residues. V was clipped by 5 bases and J by 4 bases; unmatched bases: 9. Looked up from germline, CDR1 is SEHNR and CDR2 is FQNEAQ (reference sequence). The CDR3 spells CASSPVAGAAYNEQFF. CDR3 DNA sequence: TGTGCCAGCAGCCCCGTAGCGGGGGCGGCTTACAATGAGCAGTTCTTC.

This chain uses TRBV7-2 with TRBJ2-7; TRBD1 aligns across 10 bases. Trimming cost V 1 base and J 11 bases; bases outside gene matches: 14. Per the germline V gene, CDR1 is SGHTA and CDR2 is FQGNSA. The CDR3 has 16 amino acids. In nucleotides, the CDR3 is TGTGCCAGCAGCTTAGGTGCCGGGACAGGGGACCCCTTGGAGTACTTC. The encoded protein is CASSLGAGTGDPLEYF.

This clone has a handful of counts. This chain connects TRBV27 to TRBJ1-2, with D unclear. This CDR3 spans 13 amino acids. Looked up from germline, CDR1 is MNHEY and CDR2 is SMNVEV (reference sequence). Trimming stripped 4 bases from V and 5 bases from J, with 11 bases between. The chain's CDR3 is CASSSEEEYGYTF. The CDR3 DNA follows: TGTGCCAGCAGTTCCGAAGAGGAGTATGGCTACACCTTC.

CDR3 in amino acids: CASETGVLQPQHF. The CDR3 bases are TGTGCCAGCGAGACAGGGGTGTTACAGCCCCAGCATTTT. The rearrangement joins TRBV6-1 to TRBJ1-5; 8 nucleotides match TRBD1. The J segment lost 7 bases and the V segment lost 8 bases, leaving 7 bases of the junction unmatched. Germline-derived CDR1 and CDR2 are MNHNS and SASEGT. The CDR3 is 13 residues long.

On this clone: The same CDR3 arises from other DNA sequences in this sample as well. Written as DNA, the CDR3 is TGTGCCAGCAGCCGGGACTCACAAGAGACCCAGTACTTC. Amino acids: CASSRDSQETQYF. The V call is TRBV5-4, the J call TRBJ2-5, with TRBD2 as a possible D gene (6 bases). Germline CDR1 and CDR2: SGHNT and YYREEE (reference sequence). Trimming removed 4 bases at V and 2 bases at J, with 9 bases between. CDR3 size: 13 residues.

The chain employs TRBV5-1 and TRBJ2-2; tentatively, D is TRBD1 or TRBD2 (7 bases each). CDR1 is SGHRS, CDR2 YFSETQ, per germline. This CDR3 is built from 18 residues. V shed 2 bases and J shed 5 bases, with 22 bases lying between them. DNA for the CDR3: TGCGCCAGCAGCTTCGGGACAGATCTCCCCGGGGGGACCGGGGAGCTGTTTTTT. Translation: CASSFGTDLPGGTGELFF.

This clone has a handful of counts. At one boundary the junction diverges from the germline segment, which might be a read error. The chain couples TRBV10-3 to TRBJ1-1; D might be TRBD1 (6 bases). This CDR3 is built from 15 residues. Germline CDR1 is ENHRY and CDR2 is SYGVKD. The CDR3 sequence is CTISDRGAVDTEAFF. CDR3 nucleotides: TGTACCATCAGTGACCGGGGGGCTGTTGACACTGAAGCTTTCTTT.

The chain combines TRBV12-5 with TRBJ2-7, with TRBD2 matching 10 bases. There are 15 residues in the CDR3. The germline gives CDR1 LGHNT, CDR2 FRNRAP. Unmatched junction bases numbered 1, after V lost 0 bases and J lost 2 bases. This CDR3 reads CASGLVLAGPYEQYF. The CDR3 DNA reads TGTGCTAGTGGTTTGGTACTAGCGGGGCCCTACGAGCAGTACTTC.

This clone appeared a few times. The chain joins TRBV18 to TRBJ2-7; 7 positions agree with TRBD2. V was pared by 0 bases and J by 0 bases, with 5 bases of the junction left unmatched. The CDR3 length is 16 residues. Germline lookup yields CDR1 KGHSH and CDR2 LQKENI. Here the CDR3 DNA reads TGTGCCAGCTCACCACCGCGGGGGTCTATCTCCTACGAGCAGTACTTC. It is translated as CASSPPRGSISYEQYF.

The chain carries TRBV9 and TRBJ2-5; 14 bases map to TRBD2. Germline trimming cut 0 bases from V and 5 bases from J; bases unmatched to any gene: 3. In germline, CDR1 is SGDLS, CDR2 YYNGEE. The CDR3 has 16 residues. CDR3 residues: CASSVVGLAGVETQYF. The CDR3 DNA is TGTGCCAGCAGCGTAGTGGGACTAGCGGGGGTTGAGACCCAGTACTTC.

The J gene is TRBJ1-2, the V gene TRBV5-6; D remains unclear. The length of the CDR3 is 14 residues. The germline CDR1 and CDR2 sequences are SGHDT and YYEEEE. V was shortened by 3 bases and J by 7 bases, with 16 bases between the two germline ends. The CDR3 here is CASSSQQGYGGYTF. The CDR3 DNA reads as TGTGCCAGCAGCTCGCAACAAGGGTACGGTGGCTACACCTTC. Complete variable domain (other parts from reference TRBV5-6 and TRBJ1-2): DAGVTQSPTHLIKTRGQQVTLRCSPKSGHDTVSWYQQALGQGPQFIFQYYEEEERQRGNFPDRFSGHQFPNYSSELNVNALLLGDSALYLCASSSQQGYGGYTFGSGTRLTVV.

This sequence joins TRBV18 and TRBJ2-1; 9 bases fit TRBD2. Trimming took 4 bases from V and 7 from J; bases not matched to a gene: 8. This CDR3 is built from 15 residues. Germline V gene sequence: CDR1 KGHSH, CDR2 LQKENI. The CDR3 loop is CASSLLAGPRNEQFF. The CDR3 DNA reads as TGTGCCAGCTCACTCCTAGCGGGGCCGCGGAATGAGCAGTTCTTC.

In regard to this clone: The identical CDR3 is also encoded by other nucleotide sequences in the sample. The chain couples TRBV6-5 to TRBJ2-1, with D uncertain. CDR3 length: 14 residues. Per germline, CDR1 MNHEY and CDR2 SVGAGI. The V end lost 4 bases, the J end lost 2 bases, and 9 bases lay between the germline ends. The CDR3: CASSSGLAYNEQFF. CDR3 sequence (DNA): TGTGCCAGCAGTTCGGGTCTAGCCTACAATGAGCAGTTCTTC.

In this sample, this clone turned up a few times. In DNA, the CDR3 is TGTGCCTGGAGTGTACTGGGACAGCCTAACTATGGCTACACCTTC. It is translated as CAWSVLGQPNYGYTF. V usage is TRBV30 and J usage is TRBJ1-2; 7 nucleotides align to TRBD1. V lost 0 bases to trimming and J lost 0 bases; unmatched junction nucleotides: 4. The CDR3 has 15 residues. CDR1 GTSNPN and CDR2 SVGIG come from the germline V gene (reference sequence).

The chain links TRBV7-2 to TRBJ2-5; 13 bases align to TRBD2. The germline CDR1 and CDR2 sequences are SGHTA and FQGNSA. J gave up 3 bases and V 4 bases, and 8 bases lay outside the gene matches. The CDR3 extends over 17 amino acids. This CDR3 reads CASSYLGLAGAKETQYF. CDR3 coding DNA: TGTGCCAGCAGCTACCTAGGACTAGCGGGGGCCAAAGAGACCCAGTACTTC.